This is a list of T cell receptor beta chains from one sample in a study of OX40 agonist ivuxolimab in advanced cancers. Clones were sequenced by immunoSEQ multiplex PCR, and TCRdb holds only the in-frame ones, with some missing. The table records 35,000 to 40,000 clones, 70% to 80% of them present only once. Sequenced here: CD4+ or CD8+ T cells sorted from blood, sampled in a trial of the OX40 agonist ivuxolimab. The source of these receptors is an adult with an advanced solid tumor such as melanoma, head and neck, liver or kidney cancer. The CDR3 runs from the conserved cysteine through the conserved F or W. A D gene is named only where the DNA matches it firmly. The size of a clone is reported for some rows only, either as once, few or many, or as a class for expanded clones.

size: NA
D: NA
J: TRBJ1-4
V: TRBV5-5
CDR3: CASSLADRITTNEKLFF
DNA: TGTGCCAGCAGCTTGGCCGACAGGATTACAACTAATGAAAAACTGTTTTTT

size: NA
D: NA
J: TRBJ1-6
V: TRBV4-3
CDR3: CASSQDLGSPLHF
DNA: TGCGCCAGCAGCCAAGATCTAGGTTCACCCCTCCACTTT

size: NA
D: NA
J: TRBJ1-1
V: TRBV30
CDR3: CAWSGSGTGKAEAFF
DNA: TGTGCCTGGAGTGGCTCCGGGACGGGGAAGGCTGAAGCTTTCTTT

size: NA
D: TRBD1
J: TRBJ2-1
V: TRBV27
CDR3: CASSLSGQAEQFF
DNA: TGTGCCAGCAGTTTATCCGGACAGGCCGAACAGTTCTTC

size: NA
D: TRBD2
J: TRBJ2-1
V: TRBV7-7
CDR3: CASSLELAGSNEQFF
DNA: TGTGCCAGCAGCTTAGAACTAGCGGGAAGTAATGAGCAGTTCTTC

size: NA
D: NA
J: TRBJ2-3
V: TRBV12-5
CDR3: CASAIGLALSTDTQYF
DNA: TGTGCTAGTGCCATTGGGCTAGCCCTTAGCACAGATACGCAGTATTTT

size: NA
D: NA
J: TRBJ2-2
V: TRBV18
CDR3: CASSPNRQNTGELFF
DNA: TGTGCCAGCTCACCAAATCGGCAGAACACCGGGGAGCTGTTTTTT

size: few
D: TRBD1
J: TRBJ2-6
V: TRBV5-1
CDR3: CASSLGDRVNSGANVLTF
DNA: TGCGCCAGCAGCTTAGGCGACAGGGTAAATTCTGGGGCCAACGTCCTGACTTTC

size: NA
D: NA
J: TRBJ2-7
V: TRBV7-2
CDR3: CASSFGGSAYEQYF
DNA: TGTGCCAGCAGCTTCGGAGGGAGTGCCTACGAGCAGTACTTC

size: NA
D: NA
J: TRBJ2-1
V: TRBV7-2
CDR3: CASSLEPGSYNEQFF
DNA: TGTGCCAGCAGCTTAGAGCCGGGGTCCTACAATGAGCAGTTCTTC

size: NA
D: NA
J: TRBJ2-2
V: TRBV10-3
CDR3: CATTGTRLAGELFF
DNA: TGTGCCACCACTGGGACTCGCCTCGCCGGGGAGCTGTTTTTT

size: NA
D: TRBD1
J: TRBJ2-1
V: TRBV7-3
CDR3: CASSLTPTGTGGYNEQFF
DNA: TGTGCCAGCAGCTTAACACCCACCGGGACAGGGGGCTACAATGAGCAGTTCTTC

size: NA
D: NA
J: TRBJ1-1
V: TRBV25-1
CDR3: CASSGPSVGTEAFF
DNA: TGTGCCAGCAGTGGGCCCTCGGTGGGGACTGAAGCTTTCTTT

size: NA
D: NA
J: TRBJ2-6
V: TRBV28
CDR3: CASSPTGGSGANVLTF
DNA: TGTGCCAGCAGCCCGACGGGCGGGTCTGGGGCCAACGTCCTGACTTTC

size: NA
D: TRBD2
J: TRBJ2-1
V: TRBV7-2
CDR3: CASSSGLNNEQFF
DNA: TGTGCCAGCAGCTCGGGACTAAACAATGAGCAGTTCTTC

size: NA
D: NA
J: TRBJ1-4
V: TRBV10-3
CDR3: CAISESGAATNEKLFF
DNA: TGTGCCATCAGTGAATCAGGGGCGGCAACTAATGAAAAACTGTTTTTT

size: NA
D: NA
J: TRBJ2-4
V: TRBV6-5
CDR3: CASSYGAGTLNVQYF
DNA: TGTGCCAGCAGTTACGGCGCGGGAACGCTTAACGTTCAGTACTTC

size: NA
D: TRBD1
J: TRBJ2-1
V: TRBV2
CDR3: CASSVTGGDEQFF
DNA: TGTGCCAGCAGTGTAACAGGGGGCGATGAGCAGTTCTTC

size: NA
D: NA
J: TRBJ2-2
V: TRBV4-3
CDR3: CASSEAGLAGELFF
DNA: TGCGCCAGCAGCGAGGCTGGGTTGGCCGGGGAGCTGTTTTTT

size: NA
D: NA
J: TRBJ2-7
V: TRBV4-3
CDR3: CASSQEGRGGEQYF
DNA: TGCGCCAGCAGCCAAGAGGGTAGGGGAGGAGAGCAGTACTTC

size: NA
D: NA
J: TRBJ1-5
V: TRBV7-7
CDR3: CASSITRNQPQHF
DNA: TGTGCCAGCAGCATTACTCGCAATCAGCCCCAGCATTTT

size: NA
D: NA
J: TRBJ2-7
V: TRBV4-1
CDR3: CASSPEGLYEQYF
DNA: TGCGCCAGCAGCCCCGAGGGGCTCTACGAGCAGTACTTC

size: NA
D: NA
J: TRBJ1-5
V: TRBV6-4
CDR3: CASSDGRNNQPQHF
DNA: TGTGCCAGCAGTGACGGACGGAACAATCAGCCCCAGCATTTT

size: NA
D: NA
J: TRBJ2-7
V: TRBV6-1
CDR3: CASSEGGPYEQYF
DNA: TGTGCCAGCAGTGAAGGGGGGCCATACGAGCAGTACTTC

size: NA
D: NA
J: TRBJ2-7
V: TRBV10-3
CDR3: CAISESLADRKGYEQYF
DNA: TGTGCCATCAGTGAGTCCCTAGCGGACAGGAAAGGCTACGAGCAGTACTTC

size: NA
D: TRBD2
J: TRBJ2-1
V: TRBV4-1
CDR3: CASRPLAGALSDNEQFF
DNA: TGCGCCAGCAGGCCCTTAGCGGGGGCCCTTAGCGACAATGAGCAGTTCTTC

size: NA
D: NA
J: TRBJ1-5
V: TRBV6-1
CDR3: CASSLSGSNQPQHF
DNA: TGTGCCAGCAGTTTGAGCGGGAGCAATCAGCCCCAGCATTTT

size: NA
D: NA
J: TRBJ1-1
V: TRBV11-2
CDR3: CASSLDGVTGREAFF
DNA: TGTGCCAGCAGCTTAGATGGTGTGACCGGGCGGGAAGCTTTCTTT

size: NA
D: TRBD1
J: TRBJ2-3
V: TRBV4-3
CDR3: CASSQDTGGPDTQYF
DNA: TGCGCCAGCAGCCAAGACACAGGGGGCCCAGATACGCAGTATTTT

size: NA
D: TRBD2
J: TRBJ2-5
V: TRBV4-3
CDR3: CASRQTTSGQETQYF
DNA: TGCGCCAGCAGACAAACGACTAGCGGCCAAGAGACCCAGTACTTC

size: NA
D: NA
J: TRBJ1-6
V: TRBV6-4
CDR3: CASSPTYLNSPLHF
DNA: TGTGCCAGCAGTCCCACTTACCTCAATTCACCCCTCCACTTT

size: few
D: TRBD2
J: TRBJ2-7
V: TRBV11-3
CDR3: CASSRGLADEQYF
DNA: TGTGCCAGCAGCCGGGGACTAGCCGACGAGCAGTACTTC

size: NA
D: NA
J: TRBJ2-2
V: TRBV15
CDR3: CATSSTFGGGELFF
DNA: TGTGCCACCAGCAGTACATTTGGGGGTGGGGAGCTGTTTTTT

size: NA
D: NA
J: TRBJ1-3
V: TRBV7-9
CDR3: CASSHVWGTGNTIYF
DNA: TGTGCCAGCAGCCACGTGTGGGGGACTGGAAACACCATATATTTT

size: once
D: NA
J: TRBJ2-1
V: TRBV5-1
CDR3: CASSLESTSYNEQFF
DNA: TGCGCCAGCAGCTTGGAATCTACCTCCTACAATGAGCAGTTCTTC

size: NA
D: TRBD1
J: TRBJ2-5
V: TRBV14
CDR3: CASSQTQGFPQETQYF
DNA: TGTGCCAGCAGCCAGACACAGGGGTTCCCACAAGAGACCCAGTACTTC

size: NA
D: NA
J: TRBJ1-1
V: TRBV5-1
CDR3: CASSLARANTEAFF
DNA: TGCGCCAGCAGCTTGGCCAGGGCGAACACTGAAGCTTTCTTT

size: NA
D: TRBD1
J: TRBJ1-1
V: TRBV7-2
CDR3: CASRSGGWNTEAFF
DNA: TGTGCCAGCAGGTCAGGGGGCTGGAACACTGAAGCTTTCTTT

size: NA
D: NA
J: TRBJ1-6
V: TRBV28
CDR3: CASNPLDSPLHF
DNA: TGTGCCAGCAACCCGTTGGATTCACCCCTCCACTTT

size: NA
D: NA
J: TRBJ2-7
V: TRBV5-5
CDR3: CASSPDPYEQYF
DNA: TGTGCCAGCAGTCCGGACCCCTACGAGCAGTACTTC

size: NA
D: NA
J: TRBJ1-4
V: TRBV5-1
CDR3: CASSSSGGAVGNEKLFF
DNA: TGCGCCAGCAGCTCCTCCGGGGGGGCAGTGGGAAATGAAAAACTGTTTTTT

size: few
D: NA
J: TRBJ2-3
V: TRBV4-3
CDR3: CASSPQLADTQYF
DNA: TGCGCCAGCAGCCCCCAGTTGGCAGATACGCAGTATTTT

size: many
D: NA
J: TRBJ2-7
V: TRBV7-9
CDR3: CASSPRDLYEQYF
DNA: TGTGCCAGCAGCCCACGGGACCTCTACGAGCAGTACTTC

size: NA
D: TRBD1
J: TRBJ1-2
V: TRBV7-8
CDR3: CASSGRQGSYGYTF
DNA: TGTGCCAGCAGCGGTAGACAGGGGTCCTATGGCTACACCTTC

size: NA
D: NA
J: TRBJ2-7
V: TRBV11-2
CDR3: CASSLQTDEQYF
DNA: TGTGCCAGCAGCCTACAGACAGACGAGCAGTACTTC

size: NA
D: NA
J: TRBJ1-2
V: TRBV7-9
CDR3: CASSLGVGLHGYTF
DNA: TGTGCCAGCAGCTTAGGCGTGGGCCTCCACGGCTACACCTTC

size: NA
D: TRBD2
J: TRBJ2-2
V: TRBV27
CDR3: CASSLFTSGGFSVLTGELFF
DNA: TGTGCCAGCAGTTTATTCACTAGCGGGGGGTTTTCCGTGTTAACCGGGGAGCTGTTTTTT

size: NA
D: NA
J: TRBJ2-1
V: TRBV7-2
CDR3: CASSPILTASYYNEQFF
DNA: TGTGCCAGCAGCCCTATTCTTACGGCGTCCTATTACAATGAGCAGTTCTTC

size: NA
D: TRBD1
J: TRBJ2-5
V: TRBV30
CDR3: CAWSHDRVPQETQYF
DNA: TGTGCCTGGAGTCACGACAGGGTACCCCAAGAGACCCAGTACTTC

size: NA
D: NA
J: TRBJ1-2
V: TRBV27
CDR3: CASTPGGSYGYTF
DNA: TGTGCCAGCACCCCGGGGGGGTCCTATGGCTACACCTTC

size: NA
D: NA
J: TRBJ1-1
V: TRBV12-5
CDR3: CASGEGRASTEAFF
DNA: TGCGCTAGTGGGGAGGGGAGGGCGAGCACTGAAGCTTTCTTT

size: NA
D: NA
J: TRBJ1-1
V: TRBV14
CDR3: CASSQMRNTEAFF
DNA: TGTGCCAGCAGCCAAATGAGAAACACTGAAGCTTTCTTT

size: NA
D: NA
J: TRBJ1-2
V: TRBV28
CDR3: CASSSAGVKIGYTF
DNA: TGTGCCAGCAGTTCCGCAGGGGTTAAAATTGGCTACACCTTC